The entry below describes one T cell receptor beta chain. TCRdb's table, derived via immunoSEQ multiplex PCR, lists solely in-frame clones and lacks some. The sample yields about 480,000 clones, nearly 90% seen once. Trimming pared 5 bases from V and 1 base from J, leaving 13 bases between. The CDR3 has 15 amino acids. Germline CDR1 reads SGHTA; CDR2 reads FQGTGA. These data originate in a study of blood T cell repertoires in COVID-19. This sequence originates from a woman between 18 and 30 years old with acute COVID-19. The specimen was PBMCs or T cells enriched from blood (not recorded which). J is TRBJ2-3 and V is TRBV7-3; maybe TRBD2 (7 bases). The CDR3 bases are TGTGCCAGCAGCCCAGGGGCGGGGGGCACAGATACGCAGTATTTT. This codes for CASSPGAGGTDTQYF.